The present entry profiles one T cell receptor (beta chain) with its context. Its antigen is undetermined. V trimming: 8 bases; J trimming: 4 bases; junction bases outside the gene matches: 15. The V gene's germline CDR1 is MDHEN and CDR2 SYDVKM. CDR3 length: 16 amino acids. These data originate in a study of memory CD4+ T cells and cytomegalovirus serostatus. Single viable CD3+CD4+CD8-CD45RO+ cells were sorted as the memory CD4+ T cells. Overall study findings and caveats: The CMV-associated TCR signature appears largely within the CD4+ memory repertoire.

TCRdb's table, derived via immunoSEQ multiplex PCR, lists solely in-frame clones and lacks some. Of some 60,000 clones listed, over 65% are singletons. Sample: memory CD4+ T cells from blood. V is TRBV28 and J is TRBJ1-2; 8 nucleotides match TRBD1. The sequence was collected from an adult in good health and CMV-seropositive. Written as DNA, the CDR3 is TGTGCCAGCCAGGGGGCCCGTAGGAACCGGGGCTATGGCTACACCTTC. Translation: CASQGARRNRGYGYTF.